A single sample gave rise to the 4 T cell receptor beta chains below, sequenced in a study of radiotherapy plus CTLA-4 blockade in lung cancer. The table came from immunoSEQ multiplex PCR; TCRdb's copy has only in-frame clones and leaves some out. The sample carries roughly 55,000 clones, under 75% recorded once. Source: peripheral blood, taken from a patient treated with radiotherapy plus ipilimumab. Source of these receptors: a human donor with non-small cell lung cancer whose response to radiotherapy plus ipilimumab could not be evaluated.

This chain links TRBV4-3 with TRBJ1-2; D possibly corresponds to TRBD1 (5 bases). Germline CDR1 and CDR2: LGHNA and YSLEER. The CDR3 contains 16 residues. V was clipped by 0 bases and J by 3 bases, with 14 bases between them. CDR3 bases: TGCGCCAGCAGCCAAGATCAACAGGCGGGGCACTATGGCTACACCTTC. Amino acid sequence: CASSQDQQAGHYGYTF.

The chain has TRBV14 and TRBJ2-3, with D possibly TRBD2 on 7 matching bases. Trimming stripped 4 bases from V and 1 base from J, with 18 bases between. Per the germline V gene, CDR1 is SGHDN and CDR2 is FVKESK. This CDR3 is built from 17 residues. CDR3 region: CASSPLGGEWGTDTQYF. The CDR3 DNA is TGTGCCAGCAGCCCCTTAGGGGGGGAGTGGGGCACAGATACGCAGTATTTT.

The chain recombines TRBV7-9 with TRBJ1-1, with D tentatively TRBD1 (5 bases). Trimming took off 1 base at V and 4 bases at J, with 7 bases between the two ends. Germline CDR1 is SEHNR and CDR2 is FQNEAQ (reference sequence). This CDR3 comprises 13 residues. This chain's CDR3 is CASSLGGGTEAFF. The CDR3 coding sequence is TGTGCCAGCAGCTTAGGGGGGGGCACTGAAGCTTTCTTT.

The rearrangement links TRBV28 to TRBJ1-1, with unresolved D. V was trimmed by 3 bases and J by 0 bases, leaving 8 bases between them. The CDR3 contains 14 residues. From germline, CDR1 is MDHEN and CDR2 SYDVKM. CDR3 region: CASSLGTVNTEAFF. The CDR3 DNA reads TGTGCCAGCAGTTTGGGCACAGTGAACACTGAAGCTTTCTTT.